This T cell receptor (beta chain) was sequenced in a study of T-cell memory formation after mild COVID-19. General observations from the study: CD8+ contracting clones occupied EMRA, while CD4+ ones occupied mainly CM and EM.

V lost 5 bases to trimming and J lost 5 bases; unmatched junction nucleotides: 15. The CDR3 is 17 amino acids. Germline values: CDR1 SEHNR, CDR2 FQNEAQ (reference sequence). This clonotype has a count of ten or more. The target antigen is unknown. TCR alpha and TCR beta cDNA libraries carrying sample barcodes and UMIs came from 5'RACE with constant-segment primers. TCRdb independently ran MiXCR on the 5' RACE reads; one entry per CDR3 protein. The table includes around 430,000 distinct CDR3 sequences, about 16% detected once. This receptor was obtained from a man aged 18 to 35 who had mild COVID-19 (a few samples of this study predate the infection). Cell type and time point are not known. The chain recombines TRBV7-9 with TRBJ2-7, with TRBD1 matching over 10 bases. Sequencing was carried out using PBMCs or a T cell subset sorted from them (not recorded which). This chain's CDR3 is CASSAGTGAPLAHEQYF. Here the CDR3 DNA reads TGTGCCAGCAGCGCCGGGACAGGGGCCCCTCTGGCCCACGAGCAGTACTTC.